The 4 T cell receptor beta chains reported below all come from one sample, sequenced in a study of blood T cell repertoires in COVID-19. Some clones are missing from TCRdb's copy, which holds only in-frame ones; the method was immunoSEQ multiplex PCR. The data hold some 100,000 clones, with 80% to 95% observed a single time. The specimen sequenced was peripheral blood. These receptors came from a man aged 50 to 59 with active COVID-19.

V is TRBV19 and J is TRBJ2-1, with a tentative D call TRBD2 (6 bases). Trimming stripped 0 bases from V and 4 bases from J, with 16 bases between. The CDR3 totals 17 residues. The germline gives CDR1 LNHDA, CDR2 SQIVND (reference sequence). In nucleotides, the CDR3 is TGTGCCAGTAGTATAGATCCACGGGAGAAGTTTTACAATGAGCAGTTCTTC. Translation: CASSIDPREKFYNEQFF.

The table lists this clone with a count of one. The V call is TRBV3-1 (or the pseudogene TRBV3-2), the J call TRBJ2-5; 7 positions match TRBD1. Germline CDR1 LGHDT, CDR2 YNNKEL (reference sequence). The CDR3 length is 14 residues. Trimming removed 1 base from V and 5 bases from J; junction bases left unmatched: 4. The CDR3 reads CASSQGTRGETQYF. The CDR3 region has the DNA TGTGCCAGCAGCCAAGGGACCAGGGGGGAGACCCAGTACTTC.

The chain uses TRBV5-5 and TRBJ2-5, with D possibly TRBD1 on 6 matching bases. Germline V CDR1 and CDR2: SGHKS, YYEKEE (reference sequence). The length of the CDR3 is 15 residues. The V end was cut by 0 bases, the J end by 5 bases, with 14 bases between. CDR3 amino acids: CASSLVGTPLETQYF. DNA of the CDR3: TGTGCCAGCAGCTTGGTGGGGACACCCCTGGAGACCCAGTACTTC.

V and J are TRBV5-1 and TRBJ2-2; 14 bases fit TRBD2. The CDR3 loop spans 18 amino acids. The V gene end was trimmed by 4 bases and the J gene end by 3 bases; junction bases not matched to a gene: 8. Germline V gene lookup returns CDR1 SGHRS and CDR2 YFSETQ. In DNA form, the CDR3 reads TGCGCCAGCAGCCCCGGGACTAGCGGGAGCGCCGACACCGGGGAGCTGTTTTTT. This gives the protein CASSPGTSGSADTGELFF.